This T cell receptor beta chain was identified during a study of metastatic and nonmetastatic thyroid tumors. Study-level background: The comparison covered peripheral blood and tumor or nodule tissue in malignant and benign thyroid patients. Study-level results: The reported finding was significantly higher TCR beta diversity in malignant thyroid tumors relative to benign nodules, in blood and tumor.

Original data processing: For papillary thyroid cancer, a distant-metastasis classifier was constructed from CDR3 differences observed across clinicopathological groups. TCRdb re-called the PCR reads via MiXCR. These V and J calls derive from TCRdb rather than the authors' analysis. The data show some 13,000 clones, around a quarter seen once. Thyroid surgery had not been preceded by any treatment in any patient. In its sample, this clone is medium-sized. Its target is unknown. Germline loops: CDR1 ENHRY, CDR2 SYGVKD. V lost 6 bases, J lost 6 bases, and 18 bases lay in between. The CDR3 is made up of 14 amino acids.

Material: tumor tissue. The origin of this receptor is a female donor with papillary thyroid cancer or a benign thyroid nodule (not recorded which). Some clones in this sample may be carry-over from other donors' samples. V and J are TRBV10-3 and TRBJ2-7, with D tentatively TRBD1 (6 bases). The CDR3 sequence is CAIRRTGRSLEQYF. The CDR3 DNA follows: TGTGCCATCAGAAGAACAGGGAGATCGCTCGAGCAGTACTTC.